Below, 4 T cell receptor beta chains from the same sample are listed, as sequenced in a study of cytotoxic CD8 clonotypes in ibrutinib-treated CLL (dated by TCRdb to about 2021). Library prep was done by the immunoSEQ multiplex PCR assay. The table comes from immuneACCESS by way of TCRdb, which keeps in-frame sequences with V and J called. Part of the clones is missing from these tables; in studies checked, under half for an unresolved V gene and the rest for unknown reasons. The sample contains 9,000 or so clones, around 63% of them found a single time. Of the sample, 18% is held by the ten largest clones. Material: PBMCs, obtained before ibrutinib treatment. Source of these receptors: a human donor with chronic lymphocytic leukemia.

J is TRBJ1-2 and V is TRBV20-1; D ambiguous. V lost 6 bases, J lost 6 bases, and 8 bases lay in between. The germline V gene encodes CDR1 DFQATT and CDR2 SNEGSKA (reference sequence). This CDR3 is 10 amino acids long. The CDR3 protein is CSAQENGYTF. Written as DNA, the CDR3 is TGCAGTGCCCAAGAAAATGGCTACACCTTC.

The chain recombines TRBV18 with TRBJ2-1, with 10 bases lining up with TRBD2. The germline CDR1 and CDR2 sequences are KGHSH and LQKENI. V lost 3 bases to trimming and J lost 5 bases; unmatched junction nucleotides: 7. This CDR3 has 16 amino acids. The CDR3: CASSPRTSGYNNEQFF. The CDR3 DNA follows: TGTGCCAGCTCACCTAGGACTAGCGGATATAACAATGAGCAGTTCTTC.

The chain uses TRBV30 and TRBJ2-1; D uncertain. Trimming removed 1 base at V and 6 bases at J, with 7 bases between. CDR3 length equals 12 residues. Germline lookup yields CDR1 GTSNPN and CDR2 SVGIG (reference sequence). The CDR3 spells CAWSARINEQFF. CDR3 nucleotides: TGTGCCTGGAGTGCGCGTATCAATGAGCAGTTCTTC.

This clone has more than one count but fewer than ten. The V call is TRBV7-2, the J call TRBJ1-2; D might be TRBD1 (5 bases). V was trimmed by 2 bases and J by 2 bases, leaving 6 bases between them. This CDR3 comprises 13 residues. Germline CDR1 is SGHTA and CDR2 is FQGNSA. The CDR3: CASSLNRNYGYTF. The CDR3 DNA is TGTGCCAGCAGCTTAAACAGGAACTATGGCTACACCTTC.